Below are 8 T cell receptor beta chains sequenced from a single sample in a study of long-term antiretroviral therapy in people with HIV (dated by TCRdb to 2021 to 2024). The immunoSEQ hsTCRB v3.0 assay was used at survey level resolution for TRB variable region sequencing. TCRdb took over this immuneACCESS table, retaining in-frame rearrangements with V and J assigned. Such tables are incomplete; in checked studies, under half of the missing clones stem from an unresolved V gene, and the remainder is unexplained. In this sample the table shows tens of thousands of clones, around four fifths of which occur a single time. The ten most abundant clones make up roughly 3.2% of the sample. This sample comprised unsorted PBMCs, obtained 1.9 years after starting antiretroviral therapy. The source of these receptors is a woman in her forties or fifties with HIV.

The chain links TRBV2 to TRBJ2-7; a weak D match, TRBD2 (6 bases). V dropped 4 bases and J dropped 4 bases, with 14 bases sitting between them. The germline V gene encodes CDR1 SNHLY and CDR2 FYNNEI. The CDR3 totals 14 residues. The CDR3 loop is CASSGGDGGYEQYF. The CDR3 DNA reads TGTGCCAGCAGTGGAGGGGACGGAGGGTACGAGCAGTACTTC.

The genes are TRBV7-5 and TRBJ2-7; the DNA was not used to check the table's D call, TRBD2. TRBV7-5 is tagged as a pseudogene. The CDR3 covers 15 residues. The CDR3 sequence: CARSLVRRVGHEQYF. The CDR3 region has the DNA TGTGCCAGAAGCTTAGTTCGGAGGGTAGGTCACGAGCAGTACTTC.

This clone was seen a few times. This rearrangement joins TRBV30 to TRBJ1-5; no definite D call. This CDR3 has 14 amino acids. The germline gives CDR1 GTSNPN, CDR2 SVGIG (reference sequence). Trimming pared 0 bases from V and 1 base from J, leaving 7 bases between. In nucleotides, the CDR3 is TGTGCCTGGAGTGTTGGAGAAAGCAATCAGCCCCAGCATTTT. It codes for CAWSVGESNQPQHF. Based on the CDR3 plus reference TRBV30 and TRBJ1-5, the full variable domain is SQTIHQWPATLVQPVGSPLSLECTVEGTSNPNLYWYRQAAGRGLQLLFYSVGIGQISSEVPQNLSASRPQDRQFILSSKKLLLSDSGFYLCAWSVGESNQPQHFGDGTRLSIL.

The chain has TRBV7-9 and TRBJ2-1; D not resolved. Trimming left V 1 base short and J 5 bases short, with 18 bases between. The CDR3 has 17 residues. CDR1 SEHNR and CDR2 FQNEAQ come from the germline V gene (reference sequence). CDR3 sequence reads: CASSLESVLPRNNEQFF. The CDR3 nucleotides read TGTGCCAGCAGCTTAGAGAGTGTACTCCCGCGTAACAATGAGCAGTTCTTC. The whole variable domain, filled in from reference TRBV7-9 and TRBJ2-1, reads DTGVSQNPRHKITKRGQNVTFRCDPISEHNRLYWYRQTLGQGPEFLTYFQNEAQLEKSRLLSDRFSAERPKGSFSTLEIQRTEQGDSAMYLCASSLESVLPRNNEQFFGPGTRLTVL.

This CDR3 reads CASLNRGSRETQYF. The CDR3 DNA sequence: TGTGCCAGCCTCAATCGGGGGAGTCGAGAGACCCAGTACTTC. The chain combines TRBV28 with TRBJ2-5; possible D gene TRBD2, 6 bases. The V and J ends lost 8 bases and 4 bases respectively, with 17 bases between them. CDR1 and CDR2 from the germline V gene are MDHEN and SYDVKM. The CDR3 spans 14 residues.

This clone was recorded only once. This rearrangement joins TRBV2 to TRBJ1-2; 9 bases map to TRBD1. The CDR3 extends over 15 amino acids. Losses at the gene ends were 6 bases for V and 0 bases for J; bases not matched to a gene: 5. Germline lookup yields CDR1 SNHLY and CDR2 FYNNEI. The CDR3 DNA follows: TGTGCCAGCAGCCCCGGGACAGGGCCTAACTATGGCTACACCTTC. This sequence encodes CASSPGTGPNYGYTF.

This chain uses TRBV30 with TRBJ2-7, with D unclear. V was pared by 3 bases and J by 1 base, with 19 bases between. CDR3 size: 16 residues. Germline values: CDR1 GTSNPN, CDR2 SVGIG (reference sequence). DNA of the CDR3: TGTGCCTGGAGAGACAAGATGGGGTTCGAGTCCTACGAGCAGTACTTC. It is translated as CAWRDKMGFESYEQYF.

The gene calls are TRBV7-2 and TRBJ2-7; perhaps TRBD2 as D (6 bases). Trimming removed 0 bases at V and 1 base at J, with 10 bases between. The CDR3 spans 15 residues. From germline, CDR1 is SGHTA and CDR2 FQGNSA. In DNA form, the CDR3 reads TGTGCCAGCAGCTTAGCGGCTCGGGGGTCCTACGAGCAGTACTTC. It encodes CASSLAARGSYEQYF.